This T cell receptor (beta chain) derives from a study of somatic mutations in cytotoxic T cells in rheumatoid arthritis. The overall study: Patient blood, which was peripheral blood collected as 30 ml EDTA, was drawn right after diagnosis and before any treatment started.

Profiled with immunoSEQ multiplex PCR; TCRdb holds only in-frame clones, not every one. Seen here are fewer than 14,000 clones, over 65% observed once, and the top ten hold roughly 37%. The CDR3 contains 14 residues. V was shortened by 2 bases and J by 6 bases, with 12 bases between the two germline ends. Germline V gene lookup returns CDR1 SGHVS and CDR2 FQNEAQ. The material sequenced was CD8+ T cells sorted from blood. The gene calls are TRBV7-8 and TRBJ2-3, with D possibly matching TRBD1 (6 bases). The sequence was collected from an adult with rheumatoid arthritis. CDR3 sequence: CASSLLGGLDTQYF. The CDR3 coding sequence is TGTGCCAGCAGCTTACTTGGGGGCCTTGATACGCAGTATTTT.